The 13 T cell receptor beta chains below come from one sample, sequenced in a study of CD8 T cells in Susac syndrome. After extraction with the RNeasy kit, roughly 0.45 to 1 ug of the RNA was reverse transcribed using random hexamers. A single record per CDR3 protein comes from TCRdb applying MiXCR to the immunoSEQ multiplex PCR reads. The sample contains about 180,000 distinct CDR3 sequences, around 94% of which appear only once. The source material was CD4+ T cells from PBMCs. These receptors were collected from a human donor with Susac syndrome.

A single count supports this clonotype. V gene TRBV20-1 combines with J gene TRBJ2-1, with TRBD2 matching 12 bases. CDR1 and CDR2 from the germline V gene are DFQATT and SNEGSKA (reference sequence). V was pared by 2 bases and J by 15 bases, with 8 bases of the junction left unmatched. This CDR3 comprises 13 residues. Here the CDR3 reads CSARRTSGEGGFF. The CDR3 DNA reads as TGCAGTGCTAGAAGGACTAGCGGGGAGGGGGGGTTCTTC.

DNA of the CDR3: TGTGCCAGCAGCGTAAGCCCCCCCGGCGAGCAAAATGAGCAGTTCTTC. It encodes CASSVSPPGEQNEQFF. The chain uses TRBV9 and TRBJ2-1; unclear D gene. Germline V lookup: CDR1 SGDLS, CDR2 YYNGEE. With 1 base removed from V and 7 bases from J, the gap between germline ends came to 18 bases. The CDR3 contains 16 residues.

The gene calls are TRBV7-2 and TRBJ2-4; weak D call: TRBD2 (5 bases). The CDR3 totals 12 residues. CDR1 and CDR2 (germline): SGHTA, FQGNSA. Between the trimmed V and J ends, which lost 5 bases and 9 bases, there was a span of 11 bases. The CDR3 region is CASSPEGGIQYF. In DNA form, the CDR3 reads TGTGCCAGCAGCCCCGAGGGTGGCATTCAGTACTTC.

The CDR3 DNA is TGTGCCAGCAGTACGGTAGGGACAGGGGGACGTCATGGCTACACCTTC. Protein product: CASSTVGTGGRHGYTF. The chain employs TRBV28 and TRBJ1-2, with TRBD1 matching 11 bases. The germline gives CDR1 MDHEN, CDR2 SYDVKM. Trimming took 5 bases from V and 6 from J; bases not matched to a gene: 11. The CDR3 length is 16 residues.

The rearrangement joins TRBV24-1 to TRBJ1-1; 8 nucleotides agree with TRBD1. CDR3 length: 13 amino acids. V was clipped by 3 bases and J by 11 bases; unmatched bases: 7. Germline CDR1 and CDR2: KGHDR and SFDVKD. CDR3 region: CATSDPDRAGAFF. CDR3 bases: TGTGCCACCAGTGATCCGGACAGGGCTGGCGCTTTCTTT.

The chain uses TRBV12-3 or TRBV12-4 and TRBJ1-5, with a weak D call TRBD1 (5 bases). This CDR3 is 14 amino acids long. Trimming removed 6 bases from V and 5 bases from J, with 14 bases in between. The CDR3 here is CASSRDSYDQPQHF. The CDR3 coding sequence is TGTGCCAGCAGCCGCGACAGCTACGATCAGCCCCAGCATTTT.

This chain links TRBV11-2 with TRBJ1-5; no reliable D call. The germline gives CDR1 SGHAT, CDR2 FQNNGV. This CDR3 spans 15 amino acids. Trimming took off 4 bases at V and 4 bases at J, with 14 bases between the two ends. The CDR3 loop reads CASSSQTGENQPQHF. For the CDR3, the DNA is TGTGCCAGCAGCTCCCAGACGGGAGAGAATCAGCCCCAGCATTTT. The full variable domain, rest sourced from reference TRBV11-2 and TRBJ1-5, is EAGVAQSPRYKIIEKRQSVAFWCNPISGHATLYWYQQILGQGPKLLIQFQNNGVVDDSQLPKDRFSAERLKGVDSTLKIQPAKLEDSAVYLCASSSQTGENQPQHFGDGTRLSIL.

V is TRBV3-1 and J is TRBJ1-5, with no clear D. The V end lost 3 bases, the J end lost 4 bases, and 4 bases lay between the germline ends. Germline V lookup: CDR1 LGHDT, CDR2 YNNKEL (reference sequence). This CDR3 contains 12 residues. CDR3 protein: CASSHGNQPQHF. The CDR3, as DNA: TGTGCCAGCAGCCACGGGAATCAGCCCCAGCATTTT.

The chain links TRBV9 to TRBJ1-2; D gene uncertain. Trimming stripped 3 bases from V and 4 bases from J, with 7 bases between. CDR3 length: 12 residues. Per germline, CDR1 SGDLS and CDR2 YYNGEE. The CDR3 DNA reads TGTGCCAGCAGCGCCCGGACCTATGGCTACACCTTC. Protein sequence: CASSARTYGYTF.

The chain employs TRBV5-1 and TRBJ1-1, with 11 positions matching TRBD1. The CDR3 spans 15 residues. Germline loops: CDR1 SGHRS, CDR2 YFSETQ. The V segment lost 4 bases and the J segment 3 bases; nucleotides outside the gene matches: 5. The CDR3, as DNA: TGCGCCAGCAGCCATAGGGGACAGGGGGACACTGAAGCTTTCTTT. It translates to CASSHRGQGDTEAFF. Supplemented by reference TRBV5-1 and TRBJ1-1, the full variable domain reads KAGVTQTPRYLIKTRGQQVTLSCSPISGHRSVSWYQQTPGQGLQFLFEYFSETQRNKGNFPGRFSGRQFSNSRSEMNVSTLELGDSALYLCASSHRGQGDTEAFFGQGTRLTVV.

The chain has TRBV9 and TRBJ2-2; D not resolved. Germline V lookup: CDR1 SGDLS, CDR2 YYNGEE. V lost 0 bases and J 3 bases, leaving 3 bases between the germline ends. This CDR3 has 13 amino acids. The CDR3 is CASSVGHTGELFF. The CDR3 DNA reads TGTGCCAGCAGCGTAGGTCACACCGGGGAGCTGTTTTTT.

The V gene is TRBV12-3 or TRBV12-4, the J gene TRBJ1-4; D not resolved. This CDR3 is built from 13 residues. The V end lost 5 bases, the J end lost 0 bases, and 4 bases lay between the germline ends. The CDR3 reads CASSQATNEKLFF. CDR3 bases: TGTGCCAGCAGTCAAGCAACTAATGAAAAACTGTTTTTT.

This sequence joins TRBV19 and TRBJ2-7, with a possible D match to TRBD1 (6 bases). Trimming cost V 4 bases and J 4 bases, with 17 bases left between them. The CDR3 is 15 amino acids. Germline CDR1 reads LNHDA; CDR2 reads SQIVND (reference sequence). CDR3 in DNA: TGTGCCAGTAGTAGAGGGACAATCGGGATATACGAGCAGTACTTC. This sequence encodes CASSRGTIGIYEQYF.